Below, one TCR beta chain is given with its context. No antigen is known for it. These data come from a study of T-cell memory formation after mild COVID-19. Overall study findings and caveats: Researchers could not confirm that second-wave clones peaking on day 37 targeted SARS-CoV-2.

Trimming left V 3 bases short and J 4 bases short, with 15 bases between. This CDR3 comprises 14 residues. Germline V gene data show CDR1 as DFQATT and CDR2 as SNEGSKA (reference sequence). Via MiXCR, TCRdb re-called the 5' RACE reads, giving one row per CDR3 protein. Of approximately 65,000 distinct CDR3 sequences detected, about a tenth appear once; the ten largest clones hold around 1.1%. The clonotype comes from a young man who had mild COVID-19 (a few samples of this study predate the infection). Cell type and time point are not known. The V call is TRBV20-1, the J call TRBJ1-2; maybe TRBD1 (6 bases). Sequenced: PBMCs or a T cell subset sorted from them (not recorded which). The CDR3 coding sequence is TGCAGTGCTAGCGTGGGGGGCGCGCGCTATGGCTACACCTTC. Protein: CSASVGGARYGYTF.